This T cell receptor (beta chain) was identified during a study of human T cells and chemical hapten exposure (dated by TCRdb to the early 2020s). At the level of the whole study: Libraries were pooled for sequencing, and per-sample TCR yields varied mainly because of small differences in library volumes within the pool. Peripheral blood TCR repertoire changes were tracked in vivo in alopecia patients during primary and secondary sensitization to the hapten diphenylcyclopropenone (DPC).

During library preparation, unique molecular identifiers were attached to individual cDNA molecules so that TCRs could be counted quantitatively and reproducibly. Each blood RNA sample was used to sequence both TCR alpha and TCR beta chains. As for the original processing: The median number of TCRs per sample was 90,000 to 100,000, ranging from 23,224 to 690,600. V, J and CDR3 annotation of the TCR reads was performed with the Decombinator software suite. For PS versus PT1 abundance plots, all samples were subsampled to the same number of TCRs (28,000). Expanded TCRs were defined as absent before sensitization and observed at least eight times at the 2-week time point. TCRdb cleaned the public reads at Q25 with fastp, built clones with MiXCR and kept in-frame beta chains. Every distinct CDR3 protein forms one entry, paired with its most common genes and DNA. TCRdb assigned the V and J calls; the authors' analysis was not used. Here the sample has more than 100,000 distinct CDR3 sequences; 6.5% to 10% occur a single time. 1.2% to 1.5% of the sample lies in the top ten.

Concerning this clonotype itself: Its antigen is not yet known. Base qualities were left out, and no much larger clone turns up one base away.

V loses 4 bases of germline sequence and J loses 0 bases, and the interval between the two ends is 7 bases. For CDR1 and CDR2, the germline V gene lists MGHRA and YSYEKL. There are 15 amino acids in the CDR3, from cysteine to phenylalanine inclusive. Here the CDR3 DNA is all that survives: 45 bases in frame from base 1. Summary of the overall study and its limitations: DPC sensitization did not change how many TCRs were above 1 in 1000 frequency, and no evidence was found of alterations in global repertoire structure. After repeated subsampling, changes were observed in the strength of the expansion versus patch-test correlation and in the threshold at which the correlation became significant.

Total RNA was extracted from unfractionated whole blood that had been collected in Tempus Blood RNA tubes. As TCR sequencing controls, five or six healthy volunteers were used, with blood taken at day 0, 2 weeks and 6 weeks. Specimen: whole blood. The TCR sequence derives from a human donor in good health. Some clones in this sample may be carry-over from other donors' samples. Donor details come from another sample of the same person, matched by shared clones. The V and J segments used are TRBV4-1 and TRBJ1-6; tentative D gene TRBD1, with 5 bases matching. Read as DNA, the sequence is TGCGCCAGCAGCCGACAGAGCTCCTATAATTCACCCCTCCACTTT. Translated, it gives CASSRQSSYNSPLHF.